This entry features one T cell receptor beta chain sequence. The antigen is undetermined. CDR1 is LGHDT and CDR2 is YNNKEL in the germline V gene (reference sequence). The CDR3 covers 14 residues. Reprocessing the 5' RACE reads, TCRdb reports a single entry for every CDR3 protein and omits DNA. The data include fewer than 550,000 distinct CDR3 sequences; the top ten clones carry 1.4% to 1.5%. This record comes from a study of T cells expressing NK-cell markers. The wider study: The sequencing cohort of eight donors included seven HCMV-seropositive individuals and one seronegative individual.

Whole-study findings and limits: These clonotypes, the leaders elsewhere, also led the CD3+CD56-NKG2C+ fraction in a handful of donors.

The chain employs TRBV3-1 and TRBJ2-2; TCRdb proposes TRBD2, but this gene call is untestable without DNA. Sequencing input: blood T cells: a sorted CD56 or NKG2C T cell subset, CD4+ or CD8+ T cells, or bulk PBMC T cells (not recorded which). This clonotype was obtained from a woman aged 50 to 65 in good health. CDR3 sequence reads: CASSIHPVGGELFF.